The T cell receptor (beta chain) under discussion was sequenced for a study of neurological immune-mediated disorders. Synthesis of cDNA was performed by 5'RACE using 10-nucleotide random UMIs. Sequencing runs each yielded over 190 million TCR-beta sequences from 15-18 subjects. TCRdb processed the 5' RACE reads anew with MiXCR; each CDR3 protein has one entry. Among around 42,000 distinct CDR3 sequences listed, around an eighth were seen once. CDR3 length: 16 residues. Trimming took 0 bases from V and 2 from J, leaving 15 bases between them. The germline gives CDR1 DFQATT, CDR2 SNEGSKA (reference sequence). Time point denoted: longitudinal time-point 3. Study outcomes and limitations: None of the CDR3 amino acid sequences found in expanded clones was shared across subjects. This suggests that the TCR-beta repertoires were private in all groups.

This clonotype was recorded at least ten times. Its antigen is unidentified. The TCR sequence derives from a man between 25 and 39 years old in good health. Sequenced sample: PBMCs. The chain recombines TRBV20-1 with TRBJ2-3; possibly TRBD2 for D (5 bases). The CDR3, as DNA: TGCAGTGCTAGAGATCTGGGCGGGTACTCCACAGATACGCAGTATTTT. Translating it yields CSARDLGGYSTDTQYF.